Listed below are T cell receptor beta chains from one sample, sequenced in a study of long-term antiretroviral therapy in people with HIV. Produced via immunoSEQ multiplex PCR; TCRdb's table is partial and in-frame only. The table has 25,000 or so clones, more than 85% seen once; the top ten hold around 3.6%. The sequencing here drew on unsorted PBMCs, taken 1.9 years after starting antiretroviral therapy. Receptors originate from a woman aged 30 to 39 with HIV. The CDR3 runs from the conserved cysteine through the conserved F or W. A D gene is named only where the DNA matches it firmly. A row's size may be missing; if present it is once, few, many or a size class.

. TRBJ1-6 . TRBV27 CASSLIGYSPLHF TGTGCCAGCAGTCTTATCGGATATTCACCCCTCCACTTT
. TRBJ2-4 few TRBV19 CASSDPDFRNIQYF TGTGCCAGTAGCGACCCCGACTTCAGAAACATTCAGTACTTC
. TRBJ1-2 few TRBV7-9 CASTIISGYTF TGTGCCAGCACCATAATAAGTGGCTACACCTTC
. TRBJ1-3 . TRBV9 CASSAESSGHPYF TGTGCCAGCAGCGCGGAGTCCTCGGGCCACCCGTATTTT
. TRBJ1-1 . TRBV13 CASSLAGAVLNTEAFF TGTGCCAGCAGCTTAGCCGGGGCCGTTCTGAACACTGAAGCTTTCTTT
TRBD1 TRBJ2-1 . TRBV5-6 CASSQDRSREQFF TGTGCCAGCAGCCAGGACAGGAGCAGAGAGCAGTTCTTC
. TRBJ2-7 . TRBV7-6 CASSQPAARVGPYEQYF TGTGCCAGCAGCCAACCGGCGGCGAGGGTCGGACCCTACGAGCAGTACTTC
TRBD1 TRBJ2-7 . TRBV10-1 CASSDAGTGNYEQYF TGCGCCAGCAGTGACGCCGGGACAGGTAACTACGAGCAGTACTTC
TRBD1 TRBJ1-1 . TRBV29-1 CSADRGAEAFF TGCAGCGCGGACAGGGGCGCTGAAGCTTTCTTT
. TRBJ2-4 once TRBV4-1 CASSQVEGSGIQYF TGCGCCAGCAGCCAGGTCGAGGGCTCAGGAATTCAGTACTTC
TRBD1 TRBJ1-5 . TRBV6-1 CASTQGGTGVQPQHF TGTGCCAGCACCCAGGGGGGGACAGGGGTTCAGCCCCAGCATTTT
TRBD1 TRBJ2-1 . TRBV4-1 CASSRGQGGFNEQFF TGCGCCAGCAGTCGTGGACAGGGGGGGTTTAATGAGCAGTTCTTC
. TRBJ1-4 . TRBV20-1 CSAPLLEKLFF TGCAGTGCTCCTCTTTTGGAAAAACTGTTTTTT
TRBD2 TRBJ2-5 few TRBV19 CASSRLAGKETQYF TGTGCCAGTAGTAGGCTAGCGGGGAAAGAGACCCAGTACTTC
. TRBJ1-2 once TRBV10-3 CAISAGRIWEGYGYTF TGTGCCATCAGTGCGGGACGGATATGGGAGGGCTATGGCTACACCTTC
. TRBJ1-2 . TRBV25-1 CASSDHGANYGYTF TGTGCCAGCAGTGACCACGGAGCCAACTATGGCTACACCTTC
. TRBJ2-7 . TRBV30 CAWSGPSSYEQYF TGTGCCTGGAGTGGACCTAGCTCCTACGAGCAGTACTTC
. TRBJ1-3 . TRBV19 CASSIASDPAIYF TGTGCCAGTAGTATAGCTTCTGACCCGGCCATATATTTT
TRBD1 TRBJ1-6 . TRBV10-3 CAISGGTGEALHF TGTGCCATCAGTGGGGGAACAGGGGAAGCCCTCCACTTT
TRBD1 TRBJ1-1 . TRBV5-6 CASSGTGVEAFF TGTGCCAGCAGCGGGACAGGTGTTGAAGCTTTCTTT
. TRBJ2-3 . TRBV12-5 CASGPWRADTQYF TGTGCTAGTGGTCCCTGGCGCGCAGATACGCAGTATTTT
. TRBJ1-1 . TRBV5-1 CASSIGTGSVEAFF TGCGCCAGCAGCATCGGTACAGGGTCCGTTGAAGCTTTCTTT
TRBD2 TRBJ2-4 . TRBV7-9 CASSLDRGGLNIQYF TGTGCCAGCAGCTTAGACCGGGGGGGCCTGAACATTCAGTACTTC
. TRBJ1-2 few TRBV2 CASGTVYGYTF TGTGCCAGCGGTACCGTTTATGGCTACACCTTC
. TRBJ1-4 . TRBV11-2 CASSSLQGRGEKLFF TGTGCCAGCAGCTCCCTCCAGGGACGGGGTGAAAAACTGTTTTTT
. TRBJ2-1 . TRBV4-1 CASSHDPGASRFNEQFF TGCGCCAGCAGCCACGACCCGGGGGCTAGCCGGTTCAATGAGCAGTTCTTC
. TRBJ2-1 . TRBV12-5 CASGIGGEQFF TGTGCTAGTGGAATCGGGGGTGAGCAGTTCTTC
. TRBJ1-5 once TRBV6-1 CATEEGLNQPQHF TGTGCCACCGAGGAGGGGCTTAATCAGCCCCAGCATTTT
. TRBJ2-3 . TRBV7-9 CASSTRTGTDTQYF TGTGCCAGCAGCACCCGGACGGGTACAGATACGCAGTATTTT
TRBD1 TRBJ1-4 . TRBV19 CASSKRTGDNEKLFF TGTGCCAGTAGTAAACGTACAGGGGACAATGAAAAACTGTTTTTT
. TRBJ2-7 once TRBV6-6 CASSPLDSYEQYF TGTGCCAGCAGTCCCCTAGACTCCTACGAGCAGTACTTC
TRBD1 TRBJ1-1 . TRBV30 CAWRTGQRLMNTEAFF TGTGCCTGGAGAACGGGACAGCGACTTATGAACACTGAAGCTTTCTTT
. TRBJ2-3 . TRBV11-2 CASSPARTDTQYF TGTGCCAGCAGCCCAGCCCGCACAGATACGCAGTATTTT
. TRBJ1-4 . TRBV5-1 CASSLGGGNTGHEKLFF TGCGCCAGCAGCTTGGGTGGGGGTAATACAGGGCACGAAAAACTGTTTTTT
TRBD1 TRBJ2-1 . TRBV5-1 CASSLRTGVRNEQFF TGCGCCAGCAGCTTGCGGACAGGGGTAAGGAATGAGCAGTTCTTC